The present entry profiles one TCR beta chain with its context. Its antigen is undetermined. The CDR3 has 14 residues. The germline gives CDR1 DFQATT, CDR2 SNEGSKA (reference sequence). V trimming: 2 bases; J trimming: 8 bases; junction bases outside the gene matches: 8. The entry originates in a study of CD8+CD57+ T cells in acquired aplastic anemia. The overall study: Sorted CD4+ and CD8+ cell DNA averaged about 3 ug. Regarding the study as a whole: The study found no significant CD8+ Simpson's diversity difference between patients and controls. Patients and controls had in common approximately 30 CD8+ CDR3 sequences.

Flow cytometry had shown expanded CD8+CD57+ cells in the patients chosen for sequencing. No patient had been given any therapy when blood was sampled. Genomic DNA was employed as the template in profiling TCR beta VDJ and CDR3. TCRdb fed the reads into MiXCR, producing one record per CDR3 protein. The sample comprises 200,000 or so distinct CDR3 sequences, roughly 53% of which are singletons, and 15% to 20% rests with the top ten. The material sequenced was sorted CD4+, CD8+, or CD8+CD57+ T cells (not recorded which) from PBMCs. The chain links TRBV20-1 to TRBJ1-2; 10 nucleotides agree with TRBD1. The sequence was obtained from a human donor with aplastic anemia. CDR3 nucleotides: TGCAGTGCTAGAAACCCGGGACAGGGGAGAGGCTACACCTTC. It yields the protein CSARNPGQGRGYTF.